This T cell receptor (beta chain) was recorded in a study of T-cell memory formation after mild COVID-19. General study findings and limits: Clones shrinking between day 15 and 85 showed a balanced CD4/CD8 split, and those that grew later tilted toward CD4+.

Each CDR3 protein gets one entry after TCRdb re-called the 5' RACE reads with MiXCR. The data contain 350,000 to 450,000 distinct CDR3 sequences, approximately 15% of them singletons. This clonotype was counted only a few times. Its target is unknown. This CDR3 contains 14 residues. V was cut by 3 bases and J by 3 bases, with 10 bases left in between. Per the germline V gene, CDR1 is KGHDR and CDR2 is SFDVKD. The specimen was PBMCs or a T cell subset sorted from them (not recorded which). This sequence joins TRBV24-1 and TRBJ1-2; no clear D gene. The receptor's source is a young man who had mild COVID-19 (a few samples of this study predate the infection). Cell type and time point are not known. CDR3: CATSDPSDYYGYTF. Written as DNA, the CDR3 is TGTGCCACCAGTGATCCTTCGGACTACTATGGCTACACCTTC.